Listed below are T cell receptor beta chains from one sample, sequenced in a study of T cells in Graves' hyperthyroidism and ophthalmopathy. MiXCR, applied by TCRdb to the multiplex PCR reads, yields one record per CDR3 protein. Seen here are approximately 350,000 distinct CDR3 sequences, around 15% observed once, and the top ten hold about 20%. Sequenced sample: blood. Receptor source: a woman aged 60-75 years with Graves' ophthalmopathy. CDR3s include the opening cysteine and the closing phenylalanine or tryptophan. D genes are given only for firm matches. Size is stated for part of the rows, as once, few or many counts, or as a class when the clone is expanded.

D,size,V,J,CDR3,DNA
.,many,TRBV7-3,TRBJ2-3,CASSFSRTDTQYF,TGTGCCAGCAGCTTCTCACGCACAGATACGCAGTATTTT
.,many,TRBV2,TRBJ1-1,CASSEGQGVPTEAFF,TGTGCCAGCAGTGAGGGGCAAGGGGTACCGACTGAAGCTTTCTTT
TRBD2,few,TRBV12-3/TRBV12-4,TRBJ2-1,CAGSFELAGGSSSYNEQFF,TGTGCCGGCAGTTTCGAGCTAGCGGGAGGCTCCAGCTCCTACAATGAGCAGTTCTTC
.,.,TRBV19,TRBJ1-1,CASTPGGQPNTEAFF,TGTGCCAGTACCCCGGGCGGACAGCCGAACACTGAAGCTTTCTTT
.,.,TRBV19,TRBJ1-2,CASSPRGAEGYTF,TGTGCCAGTAGTCCGCGGGGGGCGGAAGGCTACACCTTC
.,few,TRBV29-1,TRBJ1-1,CSTGGGTDTEAFF,TGCAGCACCGGAGGGGGGACGGACACTGAAGCTTTCTTT
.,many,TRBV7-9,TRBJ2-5,CASSLGAGTETQYF,TGTGCCAGCAGCCTAGGGGCAGGCACGGAGACCCAGTACTTC
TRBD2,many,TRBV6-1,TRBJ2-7,CASRASGTIDEQYF,TGTGCCAGCAGGGCAAGCGGGACCATTGACGAGCAGTACTTC
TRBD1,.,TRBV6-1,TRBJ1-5,CASSETGGLPQHF,TGTGCCAGCAGTGAGACAGGGGGTTTGCCCCAGCATTTT
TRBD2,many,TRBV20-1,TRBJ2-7,CSARGSGTSFYEQYF,TGCAGTGCTAGAGGCTCCGGGACTAGTTTCTACGAGCAGTACTTC
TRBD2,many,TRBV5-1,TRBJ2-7,CASSVTLAGGYEQYF,TGCGCCAGCAGCGTAACGTTAGCGGGAGGCTACGAGCAGTACTTC
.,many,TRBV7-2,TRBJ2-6,CASSLEGTGANVLTF,TGTGCCAGCAGTCTGGAGGGAACTGGGGCCAACGTCCTGACTTTC
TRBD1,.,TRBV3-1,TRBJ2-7,CASSQAGTGGGEQYF,TGTGCCAGCAGCCAAGCCGGGACAGGGGGAGGCGAGCAGTACTTC
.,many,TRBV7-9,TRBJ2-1,CASSLRLAVGNEQFF,TGTGCCAGCAGCTTACGTTTAGCGGTTGGGAATGAGCAGTTCTTC
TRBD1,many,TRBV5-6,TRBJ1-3,CASSLVQGDGNTIYF,TGTGCCAGCAGCTTGGTGCAGGGGGACGGAAACACCATATATTTT
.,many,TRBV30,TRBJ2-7,CAWSNNRETYEQYF,TGTGCCTGGAGTAACAACAGGGAAACCTACGAGCAGTACTTC